This entry lists 30 T cell receptor beta chains sequenced from one sample in a study of T cell responses to AZD1222 COVID-19 vaccine. Sequencing used immunoSEQ multiplex PCR; TCRdb keeps in-frame clones, though not all of them. The sample data list about 140,000 clones. Material for sequencing was peripheral blood. Receptors originate from an adult in good health.

The gene calls are TRBV7-2 and TRBJ2-7; TRBD2 might be the D (6 bases). CDR1 is SGHTA, CDR2 FQGNSA, per germline. Trimming pared 5 bases from V and 9 bases from J, leaving 17 bases between. This CDR3 is built from 13 residues. In nucleotides, the CDR3 is TGTGCCAGCAGCGAAAGGTCCCGGGGGTGGCAGTACTTC. This sequence encodes CASSERSRGWQYF.

The chain couples TRBV4-3 to TRBJ2-2, with 10 bases that match TRBD2. CDR1 is LGHNA, CDR2 YSLEER, per germline. With V trimmed by 1 base and J by 0 bases, 5 bases remained unmatched. The CDR3 is 18 amino acids. CDR3 amino acids: CASSQAWTSGTNTGELFF. CDR3 bases: TGCGCCAGCAGCCAAGCTTGGACTAGCGGAACGAACACCGGGGAGCTGTTTTTT.

V gene TRBV13 combines with J gene TRBJ2-1, with D unclear. V gave up 5 bases and J gave up 2 bases, with 10 bases separating them. The CDR3 sequence is 14 residues long. Germline V gene data show CDR1 as PRHDT and CDR2 as FYEKMQ (reference sequence). The CDR3 DNA reads as TGTGCCAGCAGCGTGAGGCTAGCCTACAATGAGCAGTTCTTC. Its protein is CASSVRLAYNEQFF. The whole variable domain, remainder taken from reference TRBV13 and TRBJ2-1, is AAGVIQSPRHLIKEKRETATLKCYPIPRHDTVYWYQQGPGQDPQFLISFYEKMQSDKGSIPDRFSAQQFSDYHSELNMSSLELGDSALYFCASSVRLAYNEQFFGPGTRLTVL.

J is TRBJ2-5 and V is TRBV19; D is possibly TRBD2 (6 bases). V dropped 5 bases and J dropped 0 bases, with 7 bases sitting between them. The CDR3 is made up of 13 amino acids. Germline V gene lookup returns CDR1 LNHDA and CDR2 SQIVND (reference sequence). The CDR3 sequence: CASSAGHQETQYF. CDR3 sequence (DNA): TGTGCCAGTAGTGCGGGACACCAAGAGACCCAGTACTTC.

The rearrangement joins TRBV12-3 or TRBV12-4 to TRBJ1-1, with D unresolved. V was cut by 3 bases and J by 3 bases, with 8 bases left in between. The CDR3 has 13 residues. The DNA of the CDR3 is TGTGCCAGCAGTTTGACAAGCTACACTGAAGCTTTCTTT. The encoded protein is CASSLTSYTEAFF.

The chain links TRBV7-8 to TRBJ1-3; D is unclear. The V end lost 4 bases, the J end lost 1 base, and 5 bases lay between the germline ends. Germline V lookup: CDR1 SGHVS, CDR2 FQNEAQ. The CDR3 is 13 amino acids. The CDR3 DNA reads as TGTGCCAGCAGCTCCGTATCTGGAAACACCATATATTTT. It yields the protein CASSSVSGNTIYF.

The gene calls are TRBV11-2 and TRBJ2-3; 9 nucleotides agree with TRBD2. Germline V CDR1 and CDR2: SGHAT, FQNNGV. The CDR3 extends over 16 amino acids. V was pared by 1 base and J by 4 bases, with 6 bases of the junction left unmatched. The CDR3 protein is CASSLGRGGFADTQYF. Written as DNA, the CDR3 is TGTGCCAGCAGCTTAGGGCGGGGGGGCTTCGCAGATACGCAGTATTTT.

V and J are TRBV11-3 and TRBJ1-1; D unclear. CDR3 length: 13 residues. V was cut by 1 base and J by 2 bases, with 5 bases left in between. Germline CDR1 SGHNT, CDR2 YENEEA. CDR3 nucleotides: TGTGCCAGCAGCTTAGTGGTAAACACTGAAGCTTTCTTT. It is translated as CASSLVVNTEAFF. Variable domain in full (rest from reference TRBV11-3 and TRBJ1-1): EAGVVQSPRYKIIEKKQPVAFWCNPISGHNTLYWYLQNLGQGPELLIRYENEEAVDDSQLPKDRFSAERLKGVDSTLKIQPAELGDSAVYLCASSLVVNTEAFFGQGTRLTVV.

This rearrangement joins TRBV30 to TRBJ1-3; D perhaps matches TRBD1 (5 bases). CDR1 is GTSNPN and CDR2 is SVGIG in the germline V gene (reference sequence). The CDR3 totals 11 residues. V lost 7 bases to trimming and J lost 4 bases, with 8 bases between them. The CDR3 DNA follows: TGTGCCTCGGGGACCGGAAACACCATATATTTT. Its translation: CASGTGNTIYF. Full variable domain (missing parts from reference TRBV30 and TRBJ1-3): SQTIHQWPATLVQPVGSPLSLECTVEGTSNPNLYWYRQAAGRGLQLLFYSVGIGQISSEVPQNLSASRPQDRQFILSSKKLLLSDSGFYLCASGTGNTIYFGEGSWLTVV.

The chain couples TRBV19 to TRBJ1-5; 7 bases are shared with TRBD1. The germline V gene encodes CDR1 LNHDA and CDR2 SQIVND (reference sequence). CDR3 length: 15 residues. J gave up 4 bases and V 5 bases, and 8 bases lay outside the gene matches. The CDR3 loop is CASSRRDRDNQPQHF. CDR3 bases: TGTGCCAGTAGTCGGCGAGACAGGGATAATCAGCCCCAGCATTTT. The full variable domain, with the rest looked up from reference TRBV19 and TRBJ1-5, is DGGITQSPKYLFRKEGQNVTLSCEQNLNHDAMYWYRQDPGQGLRLIYYSQIVNDFQKGDIAEGYSVSREKKESFPLTVTSAQKNPTAFYLCASSRRDRDNQPQHFGDGTRLSIL.

The chain joins TRBV21-1 to TRBJ1-5; whether TRBD1, the table's D call, matches the DNA was not checked. TRBV21-1 is described as a pseudogene. The CDR3 consists of 17 residues. CDR3 sequence: CASSKPHRDTGYQPQHF. CDR3 in DNA: TGTGCCAGCAGCAAACCCCACCGGGACACGGGGTATCAGCCCCAGCATTTT.

The rearrangement uses TRBV6-5 and TRBJ1-5; D is uncertain. From germline, CDR1 is MNHEY and CDR2 SVGAGI. The CDR3 is made up of 13 amino acids. V was cut by 7 bases and J by 4 bases, with 11 bases left in between. The CDR3 DNA sequence: TGTGCCAGCATGGTGACGCTAAATCAGCCCCAGCATTTT. This codes for CASMVTLNQPQHF.

V usage is TRBV5-1 and J usage is TRBJ1-2; D gene ambiguous. Germline CDR1 reads SGHRS; CDR2 reads YFSETQ. The CDR3 length is 13 residues. The V end lost 4 bases, the J end lost 1 base, and 8 bases lay between the germline ends. Here the CDR3 reads CASSPDFNYGYTF. In nucleotides, the CDR3 is TGCGCCAGCAGCCCAGACTTTAACTATGGCTACACCTTC.

The chain joins TRBV2 to TRBJ1-6, with D tentatively TRBD1 (6 bases). CDR1 is SNHLY and CDR2 is FYNNEI in the germline V gene. CDR3 length: 15 residues. Deletions cut 7 bases from V and 8 bases from J, with 18 bases between. CDR3 nucleotide sequence: TGTGCCAGCATTGGGGGCTTTACGGAGTATTCACCCCTCCACTTT. Translation gives CASIGGFTEYSPLHF.

The chain uses TRBV11-3 and TRBJ2-7, with 9 positions matching TRBD1. This CDR3 is 16 amino acids long. The V gene's germline CDR1 is SGHNT and CDR2 YENEEA. The trim removed 4 bases at V and 1 base at J, leaving 8 bases unmatched. The CDR3, as DNA: TGTGCCAGCAGCTCCCAGGGGACAGGGAAATCCTACGAGCAGTACTTC. Translating it yields CASSSQGTGKSYEQYF. Full variable domain (outside the CDR3, taken from reference TRBV11-3 and TRBJ2-7): EAGVVQSPRYKIIEKKQPVAFWCNPISGHNTLYWYLQNLGQGPELLIRYENEEAVDDSQLPKDRFSAERLKGVDSTLKIQPAELGDSAVYLCASSSQGTGKSYEQYFGPGTRLTVT.

This chain links TRBV18 with TRBJ2-7, with D perhaps TRBD1 (8 bases). Trimming removed 1 base from V and 2 bases from J, with 18 bases in between. The CDR3 runs to 17 residues. Germline V gene data show CDR1 as KGHSH and CDR2 as LQKENI. Here the CDR3 reads CASSPLSRQGRAYEQYF. CDR3 nucleotides: TGTGCCAGCTCACCACTTTCCAGACAGGGGAGGGCCTACGAGCAGTACTTC.

This sequence joins TRBV27 and TRBJ2-2; 7 positions match TRBD2. The CDR3 runs 16 residues. V lost 5 bases and J lost 6; bases outside the gene matches: 12. The germline V gene has CDR1 MNHEY and CDR2 SMNVEV (reference sequence). CDR3 bases: TGTGCCAGCAGTCCGACATCCTGGGAGGGGCCCGGGGAGCTGTTTTTT. Its translation: CASSPTSWEGPGELFF.

This chain joins TRBV5-1 and TRBJ1-6; D gene unclear. The germline V gene has CDR1 SGHRS and CDR2 YFSETQ. V was pared by 4 bases and J by 6 bases, with 11 bases between. This CDR3 is 14 amino acids long. CDR3 DNA: TGCGCCAGCAGCCCGGAGGGCGGTAATTCACCCCTCCACTTT. It yields the protein CASSPEGGNSPLHF.

J is TRBJ2-3 and V is TRBV11-2; no clear D gene. CDR1 SGHAT and CDR2 FQNNGV come from the germline V gene. The CDR3 covers 14 residues. The V end lost 3 bases, the J end lost 3 bases, and 10 bases lay between the germline ends. The DNA of the CDR3 is TGTGCCAGCAGCTTCTCTAGAAGTACAGATACGCAGTATTTT. This translates into CASSFSRSTDTQYF.

The chain is built from TRBV11-2 and TRBJ2-5, with 13 nucleotides matching TRBD2. The CDR3 runs 17 residues. V shed 5 bases, J shed 5 bases, and the junction held 11 bases outside the gene matches. Germline V gene lookup returns CDR1 SGHAT and CDR2 FQNNGV. CDR3 loop: CASSLQPGTSGVETQYF. For the CDR3, the DNA is TGTGCCAGCAGCCTACAACCCGGGACTAGCGGGGTTGAGACCCAGTACTTC.

CDR3 in amino acids: CASSPERGLYNEQFF. The DNA of the CDR3 is TGTGCCAGCAGCCCGGAGAGGGGGCTCTACAATGAGCAGTTCTTC. The rearrangement joins TRBV14 to TRBJ2-1, with 7 bases fitting TRBD1. Trimming took 4 bases from V and 3 from J; bases not matched to a gene: 6. The length of the CDR3 is 15 residues. Germline CDR1 and CDR2: SGHDN and FVKESK.

V is TRBV11-2 and J is TRBJ1-5, with no clear D. CDR3 length equals 13 residues. V was trimmed by 5 bases and J by 0 bases, leaving 5 bases between them. Germline loops: CDR1 SGHAT, CDR2 FQNNGV. The CDR3 coding sequence is TGTGCCAGCAGCCAATATAGCAATCAGCCCCAGCATTTT. This translates into CASSQYSNQPQHF.

The chain has TRBV4-1 and TRBJ1-1; D remains ambiguous. The germline V gene has CDR1 MGHRA and CDR2 YSYEKL. The CDR3 consists of 14 residues. The germline V and J ends were trimmed by 3 bases and 3 bases, with 11 bases remaining between them. The CDR3 DNA reads as TGCGCCAGCAGCCAGTGGCAGTTGGACACTGAAGCTTTCTTT. It specifies CASSQWQLDTEAFF.

The rearrangement links TRBV2 to TRBJ2-2; D might be TRBD1 or TRBD2, each matching 5 bases. Looked up from germline, CDR1 is SNHLY and CDR2 is FYNNEI. V was pared by 4 bases and J by 4 bases, with 10 bases between. This CDR3 region has 14 residues. In DNA form, the CDR3 reads TGTGCCAGCAGTGTGGGGGACCTCACCGGGGAGCTGTTTTTT. This sequence encodes CASSVGDLTGELFF.

This chain uses TRBV19 with TRBJ1-1, with D tentatively TRBD1 (5 bases). CDR1 and CDR2 from the germline V gene are LNHDA and SQIVND (reference sequence). The ends were cut back, 4 bases at V and 4 bases at J, with 16 bases in the middle. CDR3 size: 15 residues. The DNA of the CDR3 is TGTGCCAGTAGTACCCTCCAGTCGGGGGGCACTGAAGCTTTCTTT. This gives the protein CASSTLQSGGTEAFF.

V and J are TRBV29-1 and TRBJ1-2; no clear D gene. This CDR3 has 10 amino acids. Trimming pared 4 bases from V and 4 bases from J, leaving 4 bases between. Germline lookup yields CDR1 SQVTM and CDR2 ANQGSEA. CDR3 amino acids: CSVVGYGYTF. The CDR3 DNA reads as TGCAGCGTTGTGGGCTATGGCTACACCTTC. Complete variable domain (other parts from reference TRBV29-1 and TRBJ1-2): SAVISQKPSRDICQRGTSLTIQCQVDSQVTMMFWYRQQPGQSLTLIATANQGSEATYESGFVIDKFPISRPNLTFSTLTVSNMSPEDSSIYLCSVVGYGYTFGSGTRLTVV.

The chain carries TRBV4-3 and TRBJ2-7, with D possibly TRBD2 on 5 matching bases. Trimming cost V 2 bases and J 2 bases, with 10 bases left between them. CDR1 LGHNA and CDR2 YSLEER come from the germline V gene. This CDR3 spans 14 amino acids. The CDR3 region has the DNA TGCGCCAGCAGCCAAAACCGGGGTCCCTACGAGCAGTACTTC. It is translated as CASSQNRGPYEQYF.

The chain employs TRBV5-6 and TRBJ1-2; the D gene is possibly TRBD1 (6 bases). This CDR3 has 15 amino acids. Deletions cut 4 bases from V and 4 bases from J, with 17 bases between. The germline gives CDR1 SGHDT, CDR2 YYEEEE. The CDR3, as DNA: TGTGCCAGCAGCCCACGGGACACCTTTCGCTATGGCTACACCTTC. Encoded protein: CASSPRDTFRYGYTF. Based on the CDR3 plus reference TRBV5-6 and TRBJ1-2, the full variable domain is DAGVTQSPTHLIKTRGQQVTLRCSPKSGHDTVSWYQQALGQGPQFIFQYYEEEERQRGNFPDRFSGHQFPNYSSELNVNALLLGDSALYLCASSPRDTFRYGYTFGSGTRLTVV.

The chain couples TRBV5-1 to TRBJ1-1, with 7 bases lining up with TRBD1. This CDR3 has 14 amino acids. In germline, CDR1 is SGHRS, CDR2 YFSETQ. J gave up 5 bases and V 4 bases, and 8 bases lay outside the gene matches. The CDR3 sequence: CASSNLQGDTEAFF. CDR3 DNA sequence: TGCGCCAGCAGCAATCTCCAGGGGGATACTGAAGCTTTCTTT.

The chain has TRBV18 and TRBJ1-1; D uncertain. CDR1 and CDR2 (germline): KGHSH, LQKENI. The ends were cut back, 1 base at V and 0 bases at J, with 6 bases in the middle. The CDR3 has 14 residues. CDR3 protein: CASSPLNMNTEAFF. As DNA, the CDR3 is TGTGCCAGCTCACCACTCAACATGAACACTGAAGCTTTCTTT.